This is a list of T cell receptor beta chains from one sample in a study of T cell responses to AZD1222 COVID-19 vaccine. Here immunoSEQ multiplex PCR was the method, and the copy in TCRdb shows in-frame clones only, minus some. The sample lists 90,000 to 150,000 clones, around 85% seen once, with 2% to 3% in the top ten. The sample here was peripheral blood, taken on day 0 of AZD1222 vaccination. The receptors stem from an adult in good health. Each CDR3 is given with its conserved first and last residue. The D gene is left open where the match is weak. Expanded clones are given a class, and other clones once, few, many or no size at all.

abundance,v_gene,d_gene,j_gene,CDR3nt,CDR3aa
once,TRBV7-8,TRBD2,TRBJ2-7,TGTGCCAGCAGCCCCTTGGCGGGGGGTAATTCGGGAGAGCAGTACTTC,CASSPLAGGNSGEQYF
NA,TRBV5-4,TRBD2,TRBJ2-5,TGTGCCAGCAGCTTTTACGGGAGGGCCCTCGAGACCCAGTACTTC,CASSFYGRALETQYF
NA,TRBV4-1,NA,TRBJ1-2,TGCGCCAGCAGCCAAGACCGGGACTATGGCTACACCTTC,CASSQDRDYGYTF
NA,TRBV18,NA,TRBJ2-7,TGTGCCAGCTCCCCTCTCTCTTTGGGGGGTCTCAACTACGAGCAGTACTTC,CASSPLSLGGLNYEQYF
NA,TRBV6-6,NA,TRBJ1-2,TGTGCCAGCAGTTACTCAGGGGAGGACTATGGCTACACCTTC,CASSYSGEDYGYTF
NA,TRBV20-1,TRBD1,TRBJ1-5,TGCAGTGCAAGTAGACAGGGGGCGAGGCAGCCCCAGCATTTT,CSASRQGARQPQHF
NA,TRBV5-4,NA,TRBJ1-2,TGTGCCAGCACCCCTTCGGGTAACTATGGCTACACCTTC,CASTPSGNYGYTF
NA,TRBV20-1,NA,TRBJ2-3,TGCAGTGCTATGGGGTCAGATACGCAGTATTTT,CSAMGSDTQYF
NA,TRBV10-3,TRBD1,TRBJ1-4,TGTGCCATCAGTGAGTCAGCAGGGGGCGAGGATGAAAAACTGTTTTTT,CAISESAGGEDEKLFF
NA,TRBV7-9,NA,TRBJ2-3,TGTGCCAGCAGCTTCGTTAGGGGAGGAACCACAGATACGCAGTATTTT,CASSFVRGGTTDTQYF
NA,TRBV7-9,NA,TRBJ1-2,TGTGCCAGCAGCTTAGGGGTGGGCGGCTACACCTTC,CASSLGVGGYTF
NA,TRBV7-3,NA,TRBJ1-6,TGTGCCAGCAGCCAGACAAGTAATTCACCCCTCCACTTT,CASSQTSNSPLHF
NA,TRBV19,NA,TRBJ2-5,TGTGCCAGTCGGCCAAGCCCCCTCCAAGAGACCCAGTACTTC,CASRPSPLQETQYF
NA,TRBV6-5,TRBD1,TRBJ1-1,TGTGCCAGCAGGGCCCTGACAGGGAGGACTGAAGCTTTCTTT,CASRALTGRTEAFF
NA,TRBV5-1,TRBD2,TRBJ2-1,TGCGCCAGCAGCACGCTAGCGGGAGGGGGCTTGTTCTTC,CASSTLAGGGLFF
NA,TRBV6-5,NA,TRBJ1-4,TGTGCCAGCAGTTCCGAGGGGGGGTTTGAAAAACTGTTTTTT,CASSSEGGFEKLFF
once,TRBV19,NA,TRBJ1-6,TGTGCCAGTAAGAGTGGGATCTATAATTCACCCCTCCACTTT,CASKSGIYNSPLHF
NA,TRBV7-9,NA,TRBJ1-6,TGTGCCAGCAACACGGGACTCAATTCACCCCTCCACTTT,CASNTGLNSPLHF
NA,TRBV11-2,NA,TRBJ2-1,TGTGCCAGCAGCTTAGTACCGAGCGATGAGCAGTTCTTC,CASSLVPSDEQFF
NA,TRBV18,NA,TRBJ1-2,TGTGCCAGCTCACCGGAGGACTTCTATGGCTACACCTTC,CASSPEDFYGYTF
NA,TRBV9,NA,TRBJ1-2,TGTGCCAGCAGCGTAGGAGACTATGGCTACACCTTC,CASSVGDYGYTF
NA,TRBV29-1,NA,TRBJ1-2,TGCAGCGTTGCACAGGCGGTCAACTATGGCTACACCTTC,CSVAQAVNYGYTF
NA,TRBV11-2,NA,TRBJ2-2,TGTGCCAGCAGCGGCCCGTCGGGACATGGACAGTACGGGGAGCTGTTTTTT,CASSGPSGHGQYGELFF
NA,TRBV7-8,NA,TRBJ1-1,TGTGCCAGCAGCTTCCAGTGGGGCACTGAAGCTTTCTTT,CASSFQWGTEAFF
NA,TRBV29-1,NA,TRBJ1-4,TGCAGCGTTGGCAGGGGTGGCGAAAAACTGTTTTTT,CSVGRGGEKLFF
NA,TRBV6-4,NA,TRBJ2-7,TGTGCCAGCAGTGACCTAGTTCGGGGAAGGACCTACGAGCAGTACTTC,CASSDLVRGRTYEQYF
NA,TRBV19,NA,TRBJ2-1,TGTGCCAGTAGTTCGAGAAATGAGCAGTTCTTC,CASSSRNEQFF
NA,TRBV28,NA,TRBJ1-2,TGTGCCAGCAGACCCCCCCTCGGGCAGGGGCATGGCTACACCTTC,CASRPPLGQGHGYTF
NA,TRBV5-1,TRBD1,TRBJ1-6,TGCGCCAGCAGCCCGCGACGGGGACAGCGCAATTCACCCCTCCACTTT,CASSPRRGQRNSPLHF
few,TRBV2,TRBD2,TRBJ2-7,TGTGCCAGCATACTAGCGGGAGCGTCCTACGAGCAGTACTTC,CASILAGASYEQYF
NA,TRBV7-9,NA,TRBJ1-2,TGTGCCAGCAGCTTAGTCGCCGACTATGGCTACACCTTC,CASSLVADYGYTF